The 17 T cell receptor beta chains presented below share a single source sample, sequenced in a study of CD8+CD57+ T cells in acquired aplastic anemia. The study profiled TCR beta VDJ and CDR3 using genomic DNA as template. MiXCR was run by TCRdb on the reads, yielding one entry per CDR3 protein. The sample consists of approximately 170,000 distinct CDR3 sequences, about 64% of them appearing once. Sequencing was performed on sorted CD4+, CD8+, or CD8+CD57+ T cells (not recorded which) from PBMCs. These TCRs come from a human donor in good health.

This clonotype was detected many times. The chain is built from TRBV9 and TRBJ2-2; 10 bases are a match to TRBD2. The CDR3 has 19 amino acids. V was pared by 7 bases and J by 10 bases, with 25 bases of the junction left unmatched. Germline V gene sequence: CDR1 SGDLS, CDR2 YYNGEE. CDR3 nucleotides: TGTGCCAGCGGGGGAGGTAGGGTGGTAGCGGGAGGCCGTGGAGAGGAGCTGTTTTTT. Its protein product is CASGGGRVVAGGRGEELFF.

The chain carries TRBV7-8 and TRBJ1-2; D remains unclear. Trimming removed 5 bases from V and 2 bases from J, with 12 bases in between. Germline V gene lookup returns CDR1 SGHVS and CDR2 FQNEAQ. There are 14 residues in the CDR3. The CDR3 bases are TGTGCCAGCAGCGCACGGGAGGGCAACTATGGCTACACCTTC. This encodes CASSAREGNYGYTF.

The chain joins TRBV19 to TRBJ1-1, with D perhaps matching TRBD1 (5 bases). The CDR3 spans 15 residues. Germline-derived CDR1 and CDR2 are LNHDA and SQIVND (reference sequence). Trimming took 9 bases from V and 1 from J, leaving 18 bases between them. CDR3 DNA: TGTGCCAGCACCTCGAGGGGCCCGACGAACACTGAAGCTTTCTTT. Translation: CASTSRGPTNTEAFF.

The genes are TRBV12-3 or TRBV12-4 and TRBJ1-2; 7 bases match TRBD1. After removal of 6 bases from V and 6 bases from J, the junction contained 4 bases not matched to a gene. The CDR3 is 12 amino acids. For the CDR3, the DNA is TGTGCCAGCAGGCTGACAGGGAATGGCTACACCTTC. This codes for CASRLTGNGYTF.

The CDR3 reads CASSPVDRQSSYEQYF. In DNA, the CDR3 is TGTGCCAGCAGTCCCGTCGACAGGCAGAGCTCCTACGAGCAGTACTTC. The chain is built from TRBV12-3 or TRBV12-4 and TRBJ2-7; D possibly corresponds to TRBD1 (6 bases). The CDR3 is 16 residues long. The V and J ends lost 5 bases and 0 bases respectively, with 17 bases between them.

There are many counts of this clonotype. This chain joins TRBV29-1 and TRBJ2-3, with 7 positions matching TRBD2. This CDR3 has 17 residues. Germline V gene data show CDR1 as SQVTM and CDR2 as ANQGSEA. With 3 bases clipped from V and 0 bases from J, the junction kept 12 bases outside the gene matches. CDR3 in DNA: TGCAGCGTTGACCAACGTGGGAGGGCAACTAGCACAGATACGCAGTATTTT. Its translation is CSVDQRGRATSTDTQYF.

This rearrangement joins TRBV6-5 to TRBJ1-4; 8 bases line up with TRBD1. V shed 5 bases, J shed 6 bases, and the junction held 5 bases outside the gene matches. The V gene's germline CDR1 is MNHEY and CDR2 SVGAGI. The CDR3 is made up of 14 amino acids. CDR3 coding DNA: TGTGCCAGCAGTGGGACAGGAGGCGATGAAAAACTGTTTTTT. It encodes CASSGTGGDEKLFF.

V gene TRBV7-9 combines with J gene TRBJ1-6; D may be TRBD1 (5 bases). The V gene lost 6 bases and the J gene lost 10 bases, with 16 bases spanning the gap. The CDR3 totals 14 residues. Germline V gene lookup returns CDR1 SEHNR and CDR2 FQNEAQ (reference sequence). CDR3 sequence: CASSQKGRGSPLHF. Written as DNA, the CDR3 is TGTGCCAGCAGTCAGAAGGGAAGGGGCTCACCCCTCCACTTT.

This clonotype appeared a few times. This chain links TRBV20-1 with TRBJ2-1; 7 bases match TRBD2. The V gene end was trimmed by 6 bases and the J gene end by 4 bases; junction bases not matched to a gene: 9. The CDR3 sequence is 14 residues long. Germline CDR1 reads DFQATT; CDR2 reads SNEGSKA (reference sequence). CDR3 nucleotides: TGCAGTGCCACCCTAGCGGACGTGTACAATGAGCAGTTCTTC. As protein: CSATLADVYNEQFF.

This clonotype has at least ten counts. V gene TRBV5-6 combines with J gene TRBJ1-5, with D hard to call. V lost 2 bases and J lost 7, with 13 bases in between. CDR1 and CDR2 (germline): SGHDT, YYEEEE. The CDR3 has 14 amino acids. The CDR3 nucleotides read TGTGCCAGCAGCTTTCGAGGGATGGGACAGCCCCAGCATTTT. It codes for CASSFRGMGQPQHF.

This clonotype was observed many times. The CDR3 is CASSPIELGQYF. CDR3 DNA: TGTGCCAGCAGCCCCATAGAGCTAGGGCAGTACTTC. J is TRBJ2-7 and V is TRBV7-9; D uncertain. The CDR3 consists of 12 residues. V was clipped by 5 bases and J by 9 bases, with 14 bases between them. Germline V CDR1 and CDR2: SEHNR, FQNEAQ (reference sequence). The full variable domain, in which reference TRBV7-9 and TRBJ2-7 provide the parts outside the CDR3, is DTGVSQNPRHKITKRGQNVTFRCDPISEHNRLYWYRQTLGQGPEFLTYFQNEAQLEKSRLLSDRFSAERPKGSFSTLEIQRTEQGDSAMYLCASSPIELGQYFGPGTRLTVT.

The J gene is TRBJ1-4, the V gene TRBV7-9; the D gene is possibly TRBD1 (5 bases). V lost 3 bases to trimming and J lost 7 bases, with 15 bases between them. Germline CDR1 and CDR2: SEHNR and FQNEAQ (reference sequence). CDR3 size: 15 residues. CDR3 bases: TGTGCCAGCAGCTTTGAGGACCCGGGGACTGAAAAACTGTTTTTT. Translation gives CASSFEDPGTEKLFF.

The chain carries TRBV7-9 and TRBJ1-4, with 7 bases that match TRBD1. This CDR3 contains 15 residues. Per germline, CDR1 SEHNR and CDR2 FQNEAQ (reference sequence). Trimming took 1 base from V and 4 from J; bases not matched to a gene: 3. CDR3 nucleotide sequence: TGTGCCAGCAGCTTAGGAGACAGGGATAATGAAAAACTGTTTTTT. Translated, it gives CASSLGDRDNEKLFF.

This clonotype showed up just a few times. V usage is TRBV15 and J usage is TRBJ2-3; possibly TRBD1 for D (6 bases). Germline V gene lookup returns CDR1 LNHNV and CDR2 YYDKDF (reference sequence). This CDR3 contains 14 residues. V shed 0 bases and J shed 4 bases, with 8 bases lying between them. The CDR3 loop reads CATSRDRGPDTQYF. In DNA form, the CDR3 reads TGTGCCACCAGCAGAGACAGGGGCCCAGATACGCAGTATTTT.

The J gene is TRBJ2-2, the V gene TRBV10-3, with D perhaps matching TRBD1 or TRBD2 (5 bases each). V gave up 9 bases and J gave up 0 bases, with 8 bases separating them. Germline loops: CDR1 ENHRY, CDR2 SYGVKD. The CDR3 spans 13 residues. CDR3 nucleotides: TGTGCCATTCAGGGAGCGAACACCGGGGAGCTGTTTTTT. This gives the protein CAIQGANTGELFF.

The rearrangement joins TRBV7-9 to TRBJ2-7, with 7 bases lining up with TRBD1. The V segment lost 2 bases and the J segment 6 bases; nucleotides outside the gene matches: 4. CDR1 SEHNR and CDR2 FQNEAQ come from the germline V gene (reference sequence). This CDR3 comprises 13 residues. CDR3 in amino acids: CASSLTDRAEQYF. The CDR3 DNA reads TGTGCCAGCAGCTTAACCGACAGGGCCGAGCAGTACTTC. Full variable domain (missing parts from reference TRBV7-9 and TRBJ2-7): DTGVSQNPRHKITKRGQNVTFRCDPISEHNRLYWYRQTLGQGPEFLTYFQNEAQLEKSRLLSDRFSAERPKGSFSTLEIQRTEQGDSAMYLCASSLTDRAEQYFGPGTRLTVT.

This clonotype has a handful of counts. This clone may be a read error of a much larger clone one base away. The rearrangement links TRBV9 to TRBJ2-7; 8 bases agree with TRBD1. The germline CDR1 and CDR2 sequences are SGDLS and YYNGEE. The CDR3 runs to 15 residues. J lost 6 bases, V lost 3 bases, and 11 bases had no gene match. Here the CDR3 reads CASSASGRGRPEQYF. Written as DNA, the CDR3 is TGTGCCAGCAGCGCCAGTGGCAGGGGGCGCCCCGAGCAGTACTTC.